A single TCR beta chain is shown here with its context. This entry belongs to a study of blood T cell repertoires in COVID-19. The CDR3 is 13 residues long. The germline V gene has CDR1 SGHNT and CDR2 YYREEE (reference sequence). Original handling: Nucleated cell number was recorded as an estimate derived from reference gene primer amplification. TCRdb keeps only in-frame clones here, not all; method: immunoSEQ multiplex PCR. V, J and clone size are taken as reported in that table, and D and trimming were inferred from the DNA itself. The repertoire holds about 60,000 clones, 87% seen once, with about 9.4% in the top ten.

What was sequenced was peripheral blood. The receptor's source is a human donor with acute or convalescent COVID-19. The donor label of this sample is uncertain. The chain employs TRBV5-4 and TRBJ2-3, with D perhaps TRBD1 (6 bases). CDR3 coding DNA: TGTGCAGCAGGGGACCAAAGCACAGATACGCAGTATTTT. This gives the protein CAAGDQSTDTQYF.